Below are 29 T cell receptor beta chains sequenced from a single sample in a study of blood T cell repertoires in COVID-19. Sequenced by immunoSEQ multiplex PCR; TCRdb stores in-frame clones only, minus some. The table lists 96,000 or so clones, more than 85% of them singletons. Sequencing was carried out using peripheral blood. These TCRs come from a man aged 55 to 69 with acute or convalescent COVID-19.

This clone was counted many times. The chain combines TRBV18 with TRBJ1-4; D remains ambiguous. V lost 2 bases to trimming and J lost 0 bases, with 4 bases between them. The CDR3 has 14 amino acids. Germline CDR1 KGHSH, CDR2 LQKENI. DNA of the CDR3: TGTGCCAGCTCACCAGCGACAACTAATGAAAAACTGTTTTTT. Protein: CASSPATTNEKLFF.

The chain carries TRBV7-2 and TRBJ2-7, with TRBD2 matching 16 bases. The length of the CDR3 is 22 residues. The ends lost 0 bases at V and 3 bases at J; junction bases unmatched: 17. The germline V gene encodes CDR1 SGHTA and CDR2 FQGNSA. CDR3 nucleotides: TGTGCCAGCAGCTTAGCCCTCCCCGGGACTAGCGGGAGGGCCTACCGCCTCTACGAGCAGTACTTC. Amino acids: CASSLALPGTSGRAYRLYEQYF.

This clone was recorded once. V is TRBV7-2 and J is TRBJ2-1, with 7 positions matching TRBD1. The junction had 15 bases not matched to a gene; V was cut back by 1 base and J by 9 bases. CDR1 is SGHTA, CDR2 FQGNSA, per germline. The CDR3 covers 17 residues. The CDR3 spells CASSLVGTGVGRGEQFF. CDR3 DNA: TGTGCCAGCAGCTTAGTGGGAACAGGGGTCGGTCGAGGTGAGCAGTTCTTC.

This clone has a single count. The chain couples TRBV21-1 to TRBJ1-4; TRBD1 reflects the table's D call only, with no check against the DNA. TRBV21-1 is labeled a pseudogene. The CDR3 has 16 residues. DNA of the CDR3: TGTGCCAGCAGCGCGGGGGACAGGGGGCGCGGTGAAAAACTGTTTTTT. This gives the protein CASSAGDRGRGEKLFF.

This chain joins TRBV11-3 and TRBJ1-4, with 7 bases aligning to TRBD1. Germline values: CDR1 SGHNT, CDR2 YENEEA. The CDR3 sequence is 14 residues long. J lost 5 bases, V lost 5 bases, and 5 bases had no gene match. In DNA form, the CDR3 reads TGTGCCAGCAGCGAGGACAGGACGAATGAAAAACTGTTTTTT. Translated: CASSEDRTNEKLFF.

This clone turned up a few times. This chain uses TRBV28 with TRBJ2-2; 7 nucleotides match TRBD1. Unmatched junction bases numbered 13, after V lost 7 bases and J lost 5 bases. The CDR3 contains 16 residues. Germline values: CDR1 MDHEN, CDR2 SYDVKM. The CDR3 loop reads CASISYAQGVTGELFF. DNA of the CDR3: TGTGCCAGCATCTCCTATGCTCAGGGGGTAACCGGGGAGCTGTTTTTT.

The V and J genes are TRBV3-1 (or the pseudogene TRBV3-2) and TRBJ1-5; TRBD1 aligns across 10 bases. Germline values: CDR1 LGHDT, CDR2 YNNKEL (reference sequence). The trim removed 4 bases at V and 3 bases at J, leaving 3 bases unmatched. The CDR3 runs to 15 residues. This chain's CDR3 is CASSLGTGVNQPQHF. The CDR3 DNA is TGTGCCAGCAGCCTAGGGACAGGGGTCAATCAGCCCCAGCATTTT.

The genes are TRBV19 and TRBJ1-5, with 8 bases identical to TRBD1. CDR3 length: 13 amino acids. Germline lookup yields CDR1 LNHDA and CDR2 SQIVND (reference sequence). The V and J ends lost 8 bases and 0 bases, in that order; junction bases with no gene match: 0. CDR3 amino acids: CASDRGSNQPQHF. The CDR3 DNA sequence: TGTGCCAGTGACAGGGGTAGCAATCAGCCCCAGCATTTT.

The chain employs TRBV4-1 and TRBJ2-7; D remains ambiguous. Between the trimmed V and J ends, which lost 1 base and 2 bases, there was a span of 9 bases. Germline V gives CDR1 MGHRA, CDR2 YSYEKL. The CDR3 extends over 14 amino acids. Here the CDR3 DNA reads TGCGCCAGCAGCCAAGCGGTTCAGGCCTACGAGCAGTACTTC. Residues: CASSQAVQAYEQYF.

This chain joins TRBV5-4 and TRBJ2-1; the D gene is possibly TRBD2 (6 bases). The V end lost 1 base, the J end lost 4 bases, and 15 bases lay between the germline ends. This CDR3 is built from 16 residues. Per germline, CDR1 SGHNT and CDR2 YYREEE (reference sequence). The CDR3 sequence is CASSLKLLAEYNEQFF. In DNA, the CDR3 is TGTGCCAGCAGCTTGAAGTTGTTAGCGGAGTACAATGAGCAGTTCTTC.

CDR3 bases: TGCGCCAGCAGCTTGGGCCTAGTGGTAGGCACCGGGGAGCTGTTTTTT. This gives the protein CASSLGLVVGTGELFF. This chain links TRBV5-1 with TRBJ2-2, with no clear D. Looked up from germline, CDR1 is SGHRS and CDR2 is YFSETQ. The CDR3 spans 16 residues. The ends were cut back, 0 bases at V and 4 bases at J, with 13 bases in the middle.

J is TRBJ1-5 and V is TRBV6-4; 10 bases match TRBD1. This CDR3 is built from 15 residues. With V trimmed by 6 bases and J by 4 bases, 6 bases remained unmatched. CDR1 and CDR2 (germline): MRHNA, SNTAGT. The chain's CDR3 is CASRGTGDFNQPQHF. Written as DNA, the CDR3 is TGTGCCAGCAGAGGGACAGGGGACTTTAATCAGCCCCAGCATTTT.

The chain employs TRBV19 and TRBJ1-4; D possibly corresponds to TRBD1 (5 bases). V lost 5 bases, J lost 10 bases, and 8 bases lay in between. This CDR3 spans 11 amino acids. Germline V gene sequence: CDR1 LNHDA, CDR2 SQIVND (reference sequence). CDR3 region: CASSPRGKLFF. For the CDR3, the DNA is TGTGCCAGTAGTCCAAGGGGAAAACTGTTTTTT.

This chain uses TRBV27 with TRBJ2-3, with a tentative D call TRBD2 (6 bases). Germline V CDR1 and CDR2: MNHEY, SMNVEV (reference sequence). Deletions cut 6 bases from V and 3 bases from J, with 16 bases between. The CDR3 runs to 15 residues. CDR3 DNA sequence: TGTGCCAGCAGCCCTCAAGGACTATGGACAGATACGCAGTATTTT. It is translated as CASSPQGLWTDTQYF.

The count of this clone is one. The genes are TRBV6-5 and TRBJ1-1, with no clear D. Deletions cut 2 bases from V and 7 bases from J, with 14 bases between. This CDR3 contains 14 residues. Per germline, CDR1 MNHEY and CDR2 SVGAGI. The CDR3 loop is CASSYKYLGREAFF. The CDR3 bases are TGTGCCAGCAGTTACAAATATCTAGGCCGTGAAGCTTTCTTT.

The chain joins TRBV4-2 to TRBJ2-7; 12 bases align to TRBD2. Germline V gene data show CDR1 as LGHNA and CDR2 as YNFKEQ. The CDR3 has 16 residues. The J segment lost 3 bases and the V segment lost 1 base, leaving 4 bases of the junction unmatched. The chain's CDR3 is CASSQVLAGGNYEQYF. Written as DNA, the CDR3 is TGTGCCAGCAGCCAAGTACTAGCGGGAGGAAACTACGAGCAGTACTTC.

This clone was counted a few times. V is TRBV19 and J is TRBJ2-1; TRBD2 matches 8 bases. CDR1 is LNHDA and CDR2 is SQIVND in the germline V gene (reference sequence). This CDR3 is 15 amino acids long. After removal of 3 bases from V and 7 bases from J, the junction contained 8 bases not matched to a gene. Written as DNA, the CDR3 is TGTGCCAGTAGTATTCGGCGGGAGGTAAGAAATGAGCAGTTCTTC. It is translated as CASSIRREVRNEQFF.

The chain uses TRBV20-1 and TRBJ2-3; D call uncertain. CDR1 and CDR2 (germline): DFQATT, SNEGSKA (reference sequence). This CDR3 comprises 13 residues. Trimming stripped 3 bases from V and 4 bases from J, with 11 bases between. DNA of the CDR3: TGCAGTGCTAGTGGTGAGAACCCAGATACGCAGTATTTT. Amino acids: CSASGENPDTQYF.

The chain employs TRBV27 and TRBJ2-6; 7 nucleotides align to TRBD1. Trimming removed 9 bases from V and 0 bases from J; junction bases left unmatched: 17. The CDR3 has 19 residues. CDR1 is MNHEY, CDR2 SMNVEV, per germline (reference sequence). CDR3 sequence reads: CASELEQDRFFSGANVLTF. The CDR3 DNA sequence: TGTGCCAGTGAGCTCGAACAGGACAGGTTTTTCTCTGGGGCCAACGTCCTGACTTTC.

The rearrangement uses TRBV18 and TRBJ1-5, with TRBD1 matching 8 bases. The J segment lost 6 bases and the V segment lost 6 bases, leaving 10 bases of the junction unmatched. There are 15 residues in the CDR3. Germline V lookup: CDR1 KGHSH, CDR2 LQKENI. CDR3 residues: CASSLDGQGGQPQHF. CDR3 nucleotides: TGTGCCAGCTCGCTTGACGGACAGGGAGGTCAGCCCCAGCATTTT.

This clone was seen a few times. The V gene is TRBV4-2, the J gene TRBJ1-2; D is possibly TRBD1 (6 bases). The V end lost 1 base, the J end lost 8 bases, and 14 bases lay between the germline ends. CDR1 and CDR2 from the germline V gene are LGHNA and YNFKEQ. The CDR3 totals 14 residues. This CDR3 reads CASSQGHRAWGYTF. CDR3 bases: TGTGCCAGCAGCCAAGGCCACAGGGCTTGGGGCTACACCTTC.

This clone was seen only once. V is TRBV5-8 and J is TRBJ1-2, with 8 bases fitting TRBD1. Germline CDR1 SGHTS, CDR2 YDEGEE. The V gene end was trimmed by 5 bases and the J gene end by 2 bases; junction bases not matched to a gene: 8. The CDR3 sequence is 15 residues long. The CDR3 nucleotides are TGTGCCAGCAGGTGGACAGGGATTAGCAACTATGGCTACACCTTC. Translating gives CASRWTGISNYGYTF.

This rearrangement joins TRBV5-1 to TRBJ2-1; weak D call: TRBD1 (6 bases). The germline gives CDR1 SGHRS, CDR2 YFSETQ. This CDR3 spans 16 amino acids. V was cut by 1 base and J by 2 bases, with 13 bases left in between. The CDR3 nucleotides read TGCGCCAGCAGCTTGAGTGGACAGAGGGCCTACAATGAGCAGTTCTTC. Protein sequence: CASSLSGQRAYNEQFF.

The chain carries TRBV5-4 and TRBJ2-7, with 10 positions matching TRBD2. The CDR3 totals 17 residues. Germline CDR1 SGHNT, CDR2 YYREEE (reference sequence). J gave up 6 bases and V 0 bases, and 12 bases lay outside the gene matches. CDR3 amino acids: CASSLGRVSGRASEQYF. The DNA for the CDR3 is TGTGCCAGCAGCTTGGGGAGGGTCAGCGGGAGGGCTTCCGAGCAGTACTTC.

This chain joins TRBV28 and TRBJ2-1; the D gene is possibly TRBD1 (5 bases). The CDR3 totals 15 residues. Trimming took 6 bases from V and 6 from J, leaving 18 bases between them. Per germline, CDR1 MDHEN and CDR2 SYDVKM. As DNA, the CDR3 is TGTGCCAGCAGCCGAGACAGCCTAAATTCCAATGAGCAGTTCTTC. Its translation: CASSRDSLNSNEQFF.

This clone was detected once. This chain uses TRBV24-1 with TRBJ2-1; 7 bases are shared with TRBD2. This CDR3 has 15 amino acids. Germline lookup yields CDR1 KGHDR and CDR2 SFDVKD. Germline trimming cut 1 base from V and 7 bases from J; bases unmatched to any gene: 6. The chain's CDR3 is CATSDLSRENNEQFF. The CDR3 nucleotides are TGTGCCACCAGTGATTTATCGCGGGAGAATAATGAGCAGTTCTTC.

The chain uses TRBV27 and TRBJ2-1; TRBD2 matches 11 bases. The CDR3 is 16 amino acids. Unmatched junction bases numbered 5, after V lost 5 bases and J lost 2 bases. Germline assignment: CDR1 MNHEY and CDR2 SMNVEV (reference sequence). CDR3 nucleotides: TGTGCCAGCAGTCCCTGGACTAGCGGGCCCTACAATGAGCAGTTCTTC. Its protein product is CASSPWTSGPYNEQFF.

V is TRBV7-3 and J is TRBJ2-3; D unresolved. Looked up from germline, CDR1 is SGHTA and CDR2 is FQGTGA. This CDR3 is built from 14 residues. Trimming removed 1 base at V and 0 bases at J, with 5 bases between. CDR3 in DNA: TGTGCCAGCAGCTTAAAACTAAGCACAGATACGCAGTATTTT. It specifies CASSLKLSTDTQYF.

This chain joins TRBV9 and TRBJ2-3, with D maybe TRBD2 (5 bases). The CDR3 is 15 amino acids. V gave up 4 bases and J gave up 1 base, with 13 bases separating them. Germline CDR1 and CDR2: SGDLS and YYNGEE. As DNA, the CDR3 is TGTGCCAGCAGCCCCCTCGGGGTAGGCACAGATACGCAGTATTTT. It is translated as CASSPLGVGTDTQYF.